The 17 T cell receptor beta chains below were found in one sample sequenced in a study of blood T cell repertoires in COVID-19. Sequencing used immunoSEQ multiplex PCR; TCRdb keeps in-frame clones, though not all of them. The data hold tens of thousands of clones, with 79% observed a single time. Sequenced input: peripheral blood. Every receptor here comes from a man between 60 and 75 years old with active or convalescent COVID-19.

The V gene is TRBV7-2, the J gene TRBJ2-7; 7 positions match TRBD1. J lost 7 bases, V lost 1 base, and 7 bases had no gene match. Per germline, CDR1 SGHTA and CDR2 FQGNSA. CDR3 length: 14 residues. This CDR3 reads CASSLGRRGFEQYF. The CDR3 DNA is TGTGCCAGCAGCTTAGGTCGCAGGGGGTTTGAGCAGTACTTC.

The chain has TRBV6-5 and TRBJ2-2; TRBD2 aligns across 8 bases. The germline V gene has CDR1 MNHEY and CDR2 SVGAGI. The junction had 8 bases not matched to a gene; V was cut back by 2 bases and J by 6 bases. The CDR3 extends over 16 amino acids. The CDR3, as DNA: TGTGCCAGCAGTTACCTCCCGGGGGGGGCTCCCGGGGAGCTGTTTTTT. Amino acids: CASSYLPGGAPGELFF.

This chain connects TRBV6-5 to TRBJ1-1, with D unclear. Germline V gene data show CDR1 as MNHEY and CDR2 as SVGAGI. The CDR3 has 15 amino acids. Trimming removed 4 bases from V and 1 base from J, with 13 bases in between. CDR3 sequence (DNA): TGTGCCAGCAGTTTGGCCCCCTCAGGGAACACTGAAGCTTTCTTT. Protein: CASSLAPSGNTEAFF.

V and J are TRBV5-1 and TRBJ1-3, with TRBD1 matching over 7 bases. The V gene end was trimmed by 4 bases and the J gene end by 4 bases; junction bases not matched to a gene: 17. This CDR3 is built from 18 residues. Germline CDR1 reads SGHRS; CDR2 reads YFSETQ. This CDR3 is CASSAQPGQQAYGNTIYF. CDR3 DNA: TGCGCCAGCAGCGCACAACCGGGACAGCAAGCGTACGGAAACACCATATATTTT.

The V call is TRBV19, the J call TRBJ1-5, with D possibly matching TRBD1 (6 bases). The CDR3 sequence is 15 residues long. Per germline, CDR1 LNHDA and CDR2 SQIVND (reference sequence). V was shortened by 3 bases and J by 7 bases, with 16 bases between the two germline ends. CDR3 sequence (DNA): TGTGCCAGTAGTATGTCGGGGGGCGAATACCAGCCCCAGCATTTT. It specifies CASSMSGGEYQPQHF.

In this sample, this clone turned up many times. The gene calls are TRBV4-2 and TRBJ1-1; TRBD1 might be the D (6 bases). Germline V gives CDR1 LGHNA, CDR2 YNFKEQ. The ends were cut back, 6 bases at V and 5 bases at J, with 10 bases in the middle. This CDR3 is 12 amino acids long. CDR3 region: CASRQGGTEAFF. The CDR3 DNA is TGTGCCAGCAGACAGGGTGGGACTGAAGCTTTCTTT.

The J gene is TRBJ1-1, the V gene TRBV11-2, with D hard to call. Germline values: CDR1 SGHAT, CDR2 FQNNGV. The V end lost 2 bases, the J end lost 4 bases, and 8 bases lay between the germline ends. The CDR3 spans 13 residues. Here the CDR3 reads CASSLSQFTEAFF. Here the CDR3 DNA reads TGTGCCAGCAGCTTATCCCAGTTCACTGAAGCTTTCTTT.

CDR3 region: CSATPNEQYF. The CDR3 region has the DNA TGCAGTGCTACCCCCAACGAGCAGTACTTC. This sequence joins TRBV20-1 and TRBJ2-7, with D hard to call. CDR1 is DFQATT, CDR2 SNEGSKA, per germline (reference sequence). The CDR3 contains 10 residues. The germline V and J ends were trimmed by 4 bases and 5 bases, with 6 bases remaining between them.

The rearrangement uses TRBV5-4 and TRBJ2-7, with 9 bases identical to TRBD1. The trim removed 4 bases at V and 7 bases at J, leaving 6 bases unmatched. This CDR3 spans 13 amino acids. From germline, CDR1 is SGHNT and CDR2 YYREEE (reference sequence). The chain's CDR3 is CASSRTGVGEQYF. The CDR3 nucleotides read TGTGCCAGCAGCAGGACAGGGGTCGGGGAGCAGTACTTC.

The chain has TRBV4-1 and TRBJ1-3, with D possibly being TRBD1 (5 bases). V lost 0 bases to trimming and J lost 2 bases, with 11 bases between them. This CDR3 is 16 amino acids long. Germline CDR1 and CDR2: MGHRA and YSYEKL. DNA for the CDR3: TGCGCCAGCAGCCAAGATTTAGGAGGGGCTGGAAACACCATATATTTT. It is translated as CASSQDLGGAGNTIYF.

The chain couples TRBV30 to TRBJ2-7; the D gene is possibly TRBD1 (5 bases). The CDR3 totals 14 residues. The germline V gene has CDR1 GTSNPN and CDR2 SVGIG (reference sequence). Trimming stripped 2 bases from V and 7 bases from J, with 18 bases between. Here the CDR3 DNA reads TGTGCCTGGAGTACAGGACGGTCGATTTGGGAGCAGTACTTC. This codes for CAWSTGRSIWEQYF.

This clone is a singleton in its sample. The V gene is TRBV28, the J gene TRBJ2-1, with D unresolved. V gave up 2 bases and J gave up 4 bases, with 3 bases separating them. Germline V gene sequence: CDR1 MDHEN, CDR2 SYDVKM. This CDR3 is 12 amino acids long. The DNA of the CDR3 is TGTGCCAGCAGTTTAATATACAATGAGCAGTTCTTC. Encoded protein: CASSLIYNEQFF.

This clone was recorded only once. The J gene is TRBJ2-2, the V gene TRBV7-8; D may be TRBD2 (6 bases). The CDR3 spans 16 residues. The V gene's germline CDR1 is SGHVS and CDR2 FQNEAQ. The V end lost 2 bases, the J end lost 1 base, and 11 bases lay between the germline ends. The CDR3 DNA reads TGTGCCAGCAGCTTATTAACTAGCCGGAACACCGGGGAGCTGTTTTTT. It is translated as CASSLLTSRNTGELFF.

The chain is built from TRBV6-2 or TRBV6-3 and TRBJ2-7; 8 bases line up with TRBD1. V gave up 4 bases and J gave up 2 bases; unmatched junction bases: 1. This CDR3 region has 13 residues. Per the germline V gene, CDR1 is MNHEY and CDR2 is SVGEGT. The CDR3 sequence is CASSWTGPYEQYF. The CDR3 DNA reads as TGTGCCAGCAGTTGGACAGGGCCCTACGAGCAGTACTTC.

The CDR3 region is CAWSAGGGGRTDTQYF. The CDR3 DNA reads as TGTGCCTGGAGTGCAGGCGGGGGAGGCCGTACAGATACGCAGTATTTT. The chain is built from TRBV30 and TRBJ2-3; 7 bases agree with TRBD2. Trimming at V came to 1 base and at J to 3 bases, leaving 10 bases not matched to a gene. Germline V CDR1 and CDR2: GTSNPN, SVGIG (reference sequence). This CDR3 is 16 amino acids long.

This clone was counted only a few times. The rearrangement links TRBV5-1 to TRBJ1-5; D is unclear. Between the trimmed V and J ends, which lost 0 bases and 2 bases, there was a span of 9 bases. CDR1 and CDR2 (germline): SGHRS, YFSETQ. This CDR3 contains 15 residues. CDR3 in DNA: TGCGCCAGCAGCTTGGCCCCGGCGGGCAATCAGCCCCAGCATTTT. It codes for CASSLAPAGNQPQHF. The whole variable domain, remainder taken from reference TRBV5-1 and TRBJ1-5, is KAGVTQTPRYLIKTRGQQVTLSCSPISGHRSVSWYQQTPGQGLQFLFEYFSETQRNKGNFPGRFSGRQFSNSRSEMNVSTLELGDSALYLCASSLAPAGNQPQHFGDGTRLSIL.

This chain's CDR3 is CASSLVGGRYNEQFF. In DNA form, the CDR3 reads TGCGCCAGCAGCTTGGTGGGCGGGCGTTACAATGAGCAGTTCTTC. The chain uses TRBV5-1 and TRBJ2-1; D might be TRBD2 (5 bases). V lost 0 bases to trimming and J lost 4 bases, with 11 bases between them. The CDR3 consists of 15 residues. Per germline, CDR1 SGHRS and CDR2 YFSETQ.